A single sample gave rise to the 20 T cell receptor beta chains below, sequenced in a study of blood T cells in healthy people across ages. It was with a sample-barcoded 5' primer and a J-beta primer mix that a second PCR of roughly 6 to 12 cycles was run. MiXCR, applied by TCRdb to the 5' RACE reads, yields one record per CDR3 protein. The sample gives 1.5 million to 2 million distinct CDR3 sequences, approximately 30% of which show up once; approximately 7.7% is in the top ten. Sequences were obtained from blood. The receptor source for this set is a woman aged 25-40 years in good health.

This clonotype has a count of ten or more. This rearrangement joins TRBV29-1 to TRBJ2-5; D gene unclear. This CDR3 contains 12 residues. V lost 4 bases, J lost 4 bases, and 10 bases lay in between. Per germline, CDR1 SQVTM and CDR2 ANQGSEA. The CDR3 protein is CSVGSSRETQYF. CDR3 sequence (DNA): TGCAGCGTTGGAAGTAGCCGAGAGACCCAGTACTTC.

The chain employs TRBV18 and TRBJ1-2; TRBD1 agrees at 7 bases. This CDR3 spans 15 amino acids. The germline CDR1 and CDR2 sequences are KGHSH and LQKENI. The V and J ends lost 3 bases and 5 bases, in that order; junction bases with no gene match: 9. The CDR3 loop is CASSPSTGFFYGYTF. DNA of the CDR3: TGTGCCAGCTCACCCTCGACAGGGTTTTTTTATGGCTACACCTTC. Based on the CDR3 plus reference TRBV18 and TRBJ1-2, the full variable domain is NAGVMQNPRHLVRRRGQEARLRCSPMKGHSHVYWYRQLPEEGLKFMVYLQKENIIDESGMPKERFSAEFPKEGPSILRIQQVVRGDSAAYFCASSPSTGFFYGYTFGSGTRLTVV.

V gene TRBV5-5 combines with J gene TRBJ1-5; 7 nucleotides align to TRBD1. J lost 5 bases, V lost 3 bases, and 11 bases had no gene match. Germline V gene sequence: CDR1 SGHKS, CDR2 YYEKEE (reference sequence). The CDR3 covers 16 residues. The CDR3 spells CASSWDGTAKHQPQHF. DNA for the CDR3: TGTGCCAGCAGCTGGGATGGGACAGCTAAGCATCAGCCCCAGCATTTT.

This clonotype was counted only a few times. The rearrangement links TRBV12-3 or TRBV12-4 to TRBJ1-5; no reliable D call. This CDR3 comprises 14 residues. Trimming pared 6 bases from V and 2 bases from J, leaving 11 bases between. The CDR3 protein is CASSIGLRNQPQHF. As DNA, the CDR3 is TGTGCCAGCAGCATTGGTTTACGCAATCAGCCCCAGCATTTT.

Concerning this clonotype: A much larger clonotype is one base distant, so this may be a read error. The chain uses TRBV7-2 and TRBJ2-4; 14 bases fit TRBD2. The germline V gene has CDR1 SGHTA and CDR2 FQGNSA. The CDR3 has 17 amino acids. The CDR3 reads CANSSTSGRAAKNIQYF. In DNA, the CDR3 is TGTGCCAACAGCTCGACTAGCGGGAGGGCCGCCAAAAACATTCAGTACTTC.

The rearrangement joins TRBV20-1 to TRBJ2-1; 10 bases fit TRBD1. Germline V gene lookup returns CDR1 DFQATT and CDR2 SNEGSKA (reference sequence). The CDR3 runs 15 residues. The ends lost 4 bases at V and 9 bases at J; junction bases unmatched: 12. DNA for the CDR3: TGCAGTGCTACCCCGGGACAGGGGCGCCGGGGTGAGCAGTTCTTC. Translation gives CSATPGQGRRGEQFF.

Many counts were recorded for this clonotype. The chain's CDR3 is CASSQATGRFYEQYF. CDR3 in DNA: TGTGCCAGCAGCCAAGCGACGGGCCGTTTCTACGAGCAGTACTTC. This chain uses TRBV3-1 with TRBJ2-7; D gene unclear. The CDR3 runs to 15 residues. Looked up from germline, CDR1 is LGHDT and CDR2 is YNNKEL (reference sequence). Deletions cut 1 base from V and 3 bases from J, with 13 bases between.

This chain links TRBV5-1 with TRBJ1-2; no reliable D call. V lost 4 bases and J 2 bases, leaving 12 bases between the germline ends. CDR3 length: 14 amino acids. Germline V CDR1 and CDR2: SGHRS, YFSETQ. As DNA, the CDR3 is TGCGCCAGCAGCCTGGGGTGGGAGAACTATGGCTACACCTTC. Translating it yields CASSLGWENYGYTF.

The J gene is TRBJ2-2, the V gene TRBV6-5; no clear D. Germline CDR1 is MNHEY and CDR2 is SVGAGI. V was clipped by 0 bases and J by 1 base, with 18 bases between them. The CDR3 is 19 residues long. CDR3 loop: CASSYSIFWGRENTGELFF. In nucleotides, the CDR3 is TGTGCCAGCAGTTACTCGATTTTCTGGGGTAGGGAGAACACCGGGGAGCTGTTTTTT.

A note on this clonotype: This may stem from a read error, because a much larger clone lies one nucleotide away. Since no conserved phenylalanine or tryptophan closes the CDR3, a read error is the likely cause. This chain joins TRBV27 and TRBJ1-6; D not certain. Looked up from germline, CDR1 is MNHEY and CDR2 is SMNVEV (reference sequence). The CDR3 runs 15 residues. Trimming removed 8 bases at V and 9 bases at J, with 20 bases between. CDR3 DNA sequence: TGTGCCAGCGGAGAACGGGCCCCCTGGGGTTCACCCCTCCACTGT. It encodes CASGERAPWGSPLHC.

This clonotype has at least ten counts. The CDR3 DNA is TGTGCCAGCAGCTTGCAGGGGATTGAGACCCAGTACTTC. Amino acids: CASSLQGIETQYF. The chain employs TRBV5-6 and TRBJ2-5; D might be TRBD1 (6 bases). This CDR3 is 13 amino acids long. Germline lookup yields CDR1 SGHDT and CDR2 YYEEEE. V gave up 1 base and J gave up 5 bases, with 9 bases separating them. Full variable domain (outside the CDR3, taken from reference TRBV5-6 and TRBJ2-5): DAGVTQSPTHLIKTRGQQVTLRCSPKSGHDTVSWYQQALGQGPQFIFQYYEEEERQRGNFPDRFSGHQFPNYSSELNVNALLLGDSALYLCASSLQGIETQYFGPGTRLLVL.

This clonotype has a handful of counts. The rearrangement joins TRBV20-1 to TRBJ1-5; D gene uncertain. CDR1 DFQATT and CDR2 SNEGSKA come from the germline V gene (reference sequence). V was cut by 1 base and J by 0 bases, with 7 bases left in between. The CDR3 covers 14 residues. CDR3 amino acids: CSARVGNSNQPQHF. CDR3 DNA: TGCAGTGCTAGAGTAGGAAATAGCAATCAGCCCCAGCATTTT.

This clonotype was seen a few times. This sequence joins TRBV18 and TRBJ1-2; D might be TRBD1 (6 bases). The V and J ends lost 2 bases and 8 bases respectively, with 12 bases between them. Germline CDR1 is KGHSH and CDR2 is LQKENI. This CDR3 is 13 amino acids long. The CDR3 bases are TGTGCCAGCTCACCAGAGCCAGGGGAGGGCTACACCTTC. Translated: CASSPEPGEGYTF.

The V gene is TRBV18, the J gene TRBJ2-5; TRBD1 matches at 9 bases. The V gene's germline CDR1 is KGHSH and CDR2 LQKENI. J was trimmed by 5 bases and V by 2 bases; bases with no gene match: 9. The CDR3 loop spans 16 amino acids. The CDR3 is CASSPSGTGIGETQYF. As DNA, the CDR3 is TGTGCCAGCTCACCATCCGGGACAGGGATTGGTGAGACCCAGTACTTC.

On this clonotype: One end of the junction is discordant with germline, which a read error may explain. The chain uses TRBV6-6 and TRBJ2-5; no definite D call. Germline values: CDR1 MNHNY, CDR2 SVGAGI (reference sequence). The CDR3 has 12 residues. This CDR3 is CAVGWVKETRYF. The CDR3 DNA follows: TGTGCCGTTGGGTGGGTTAAAGAGACCCGGTACTTC.

This clonotype was observed at least ten times. The chain recombines TRBV6-4 with TRBJ2-1; 13 bases align to TRBD2. CDR1 MRHNA and CDR2 SNTAGT come from the germline V gene. The CDR3 spans 15 residues. V lost 3 bases and J lost 5; bases outside the gene matches: 1. The CDR3 loop reads CASSELAGGNNEQFF. In nucleotides, the CDR3 is TGTGCCAGCAGTGAACTAGCGGGAGGGAACAATGAGCAGTTCTTC.

Details on this clonotype: A much larger clone sits a single nucleotide away, making a read error possible. The chain is built from TRBV15 and TRBJ2-5, with 8 bases aligning to TRBD1. Germline CDR1 is LNHNV and CDR2 is YYDKDF (reference sequence). The CDR3 has 13 residues. The trim removed 4 bases at V and 7 bases at J, leaving 5 bases unmatched. CDR3 amino acids: CATSMDRVGTQYF. The CDR3 region has the DNA TGTGCCACCAGCATGGACAGGGTTGGGACCCAGTACTTC.

This clonotype was detected only a few times. The gene calls are TRBV20-1 and TRBJ2-1, with 9 bases that match TRBD2. The V gene's germline CDR1 is DFQATT and CDR2 SNEGSKA (reference sequence). This CDR3 region has 15 residues. The V and J ends lost 5 bases and 5 bases, in that order; junction bases with no gene match: 10. This CDR3 is CSAPHSGRPHNEQFF. The CDR3 DNA follows: TGCAGTGCTCCACATAGCGGGAGACCGCACAATGAGCAGTTCTTC.

The V and J genes are TRBV6-5 and TRBJ1-1; tentatively, D is TRBD1 (5 bases). Germline lookup yields CDR1 MNHEY and CDR2 SVGAGI. V was trimmed by 5 bases and J by 5 bases, leaving 15 bases between them. The CDR3 totals 14 residues. In DNA form, the CDR3 reads TGTGCCAGCAGTCCCAACCGGAAGGGGACTGAAGCTTTCTTT. Translating it yields CASSPNRKGTEAFF.

The table lists this clonotype with a few counts. The CDR3: CASSLPGASSYNEQFF. DNA of the CDR3: TGTGCCAGCAGCCTTCCAGGGGCCTCCTCCTACAATGAGCAGTTCTTC. The chain joins TRBV7-2 to TRBJ2-1; D is possibly TRBD1 (6 bases). CDR1 and CDR2 from the germline V gene are SGHTA and FQGNSA. This CDR3 comprises 16 residues. V lost 5 bases to trimming and J lost 0 bases, with 14 bases between them.